This record concerns one T cell receptor (beta chain) sequence. This clone was observed a handful of times. Its antigen specificity is not known. No base qualities exist here, and no much larger clone lies one base off it. This sample stems from a study of beta chain features in type 1 diabetes (dated by TCRdb to 2016 to 2018). Broadly, across the study: No differences in mean age, gender distribution, total cell number or subset yield were found between patients and healthy donors. The study compared the TCRB repertoires of sorted circulating CD4+ T cell subsets in recently diagnosed type 1 diabetes patients with those in matched healthy donors. Naive and central memory subsets were obtained from all 28 donors, but regulatory and stem cell-like memory subsets were isolated from only 8 patients and roughly eight healthy donors. Across all samples, 107,917,701 sorted cells were examined, and cell number per subset correlated strongly with RNA yield.

What the work shows at the level of the full study, not this receptor alone: Sequencing cDNA rather than genomic DNA could over-represent highly expressing activated cells, although activation and CD3 levels did not differ between groups. At VDJ recombination sites, patients with type 1 diabetes made fewer insertions and deleted more nucleotides, a pattern implying thymic rearrangement abnormalities. Only small numbers of individuals were included in the HLA sub-analyses, which left unresolved whether HLA type had any influence on TCRB rearrangement. A moderate but significant shortening of TCRB CDR3 length was observed in type 1 diabetes patients in all four CD4+ subsets. PCR may preferentially amplify shorter templates, but because patient and control samples were amplified and corrected together, any resulting skew would affect both groups equally. Naive, central memory and regulatory TCRB repertoires appeared to be more similar among patients than among healthy donors.

From each donor, a single peripheral blood sample of around 0.12 L on average was drawn into heparinised tubes. A BD FACSAria II and a panel including CD45RO, CCR7, CD25, CD127, CD95 and CD27 were used to sort naive, central memory, regulatory and stem cell-like memory CD4+ T cells. Every sorted population had a purity above 98%. Right away, PBMCs were isolated by Lymphoprep density gradient centrifugation and were stained directly, with no culture step. So that batch effects would be minimized, each experiment stained and sorted samples in pairs, pairing one healthy donor with one patient. All of the isolated RNA was reverse transcribed with the High Capacity cDNA Reverse Transcription Kit, so expressed TCRB transcripts were sequenced. Naive, central memory and regulatory T cell samples underwent deep immunoSEQ sequencing, averaging about 3.5 million total reads per sample. Sorted cells were lysed in RLT buffer, and RNA was extracted using DNase-treated RNeasy Micro or Mini kits according to cell number. To prevent cross-contamination, each cell subset was processed individually, whereas patient and healthy donor samples were processed jointly. The immunoSEQ multiplex PCR was used to amplify TCRB sequences from cDNA, generating 87-bp fragments that spanned the CDR3 region. Sequencing of the amplicons was performed on the Illumina HiSeq platform. Under the source paper's analysis protocol: Synthetic template baselines were used to correct PCR bias computationally, reads within Hamming distance 2 were collapsed together, and singletons that could not be merged were discarded. By aligning reads against IMGT, V, D and J genes, CDR3 length, and insertions or deletions at six rearrangement sites were assigned. Within each subset, clonotype counts were normalized to sorted cell number, and only after that were true diversity and Gini coefficients computed with the tcR R package. The overlap coefficient, calculated on TCRB nucleotide sequences, was used to quantify repertoire sharing. TCRdb took this table from immuneACCESS and kept in-frame rearrangements with V and J called. Such tables lack part of the clones; where checked against another copy, unresolved V genes explain under half of the gap, and the rest is unexplained. The D gene and trimming were derived from the DNA, and the V and J assignments and clone size from that table. The sample table shows about 370,000 clones, and about 10% are seen once. Clones ranked in the top ten supply about 0.6% of the sample.

CDR1 and CDR2 (SGHRS, YFSETQ) derive from the germline V gene. Taken from cysteine to phenylalanine, the CDR3 has 22 residues. The sequence is cut down to CDR3 DNA, 66 bases in frame from base 1. V is reduced by 3 bases and J by 5 bases, leaving a spacing of 39 bases between them. This chain is built from TRBV5-1 and TRBJ2-7, and TRBD1 may be the D gene, going by 6 matching bases. The receptor's source is a man aged 25-45 years with type 1 diabetes. The specimen was central memory CD4+ T cells from blood. The CDR3 here reads CASSYNRDGRMNFHPQLHEQYF. The DNA sequence is as follows: TGCGCCAGCAGCTACAACAGGGACGGGCGAATGAACTTCCACCCGCAGTTGCACGAGCAGTACTTC.